This T cell receptor beta chain derives from a study of blood T cell repertoires in COVID-19 (dated by TCRdb to about 2020). Context from the whole study: Samples covering the acute and convalescent phases of COVID-19 were provided by collaborators in the United States, Italy and Spain. HLA class I and class II types, where available, came from metadata supplied by the sample provider rather than from assay-based typing. The prospective study material was composed of cDNA or gDNA derived from T cells, B-cell-depleted T cells, or PBMCs. The dataset comprised deeply sampled blood TCRbeta repertoires from subjects exposed to, actively infected with, or recovered from COVID-19. Samples were obtained from the ongoing ImmuneRACE study (first 160 participants) and from about 1,300 subjects provided by 6 global collaborators. The repertoires were released in a freely available public database meant as a resource for research on the immune response to SARS-CoV-2. Sample metadata almost always included a de-identified subject ID, COVID-19 status, age in years and sex. The paper as a whole reports these results and caveats: How much clinical and demographic metadata was included differed by source and by participant, and the metadata was provided uncurated.

Each collaborating institution followed its own protocols to collect whole blood in K2EDTA tubes. For TCRbeta analysis, collaborators shipped samples in one of three forms: frozen whole blood, isolated PBMCs, or DNA extracted from either of those sample types. The immunoSEQ Assay, a bias-controlled multiplex PCR, was used to amplify TCRbeta CDR3 regions from genomic DNA. The original methods were these. Within the assay, amplification of reference gene primers was used to estimate how many nucleated cells each sample contained. To quantify the absolute abundance of each unique TCRbeta CDR3 rearrangement, sequence reads were collapsed and filtered. For each sample, productive Simpson clonality was calculated as the square root of Simpson's diversity index across productive rearrangements. TCRdb took this table from immuneACCESS and kept in-frame rearrangements with V and J called. Such tables lack part of the clones; where checked against another copy, unresolved V genes explain under half of the gap, and the rest is unexplained. V and J calls and clone size are those listed in that table; D and trimming were worked out from the DNA. Within this sample are about 150,000 clones, with roughly 84% of them counted one time only. The ten largest clones represent roughly 2.6% of the sample.

This clone was seen just once. Its antigen is currently not known. No much larger clone exists at a distance of one base, and base qualities are not known. Per the germline V gene (reference sequence), LNHDA is the CDR1 and SQIVND is the CDR2. From cysteine to phenylalanine, the CDR3 is 16 amino acids long. Just CDR3 DNA is preserved here, 48 bases in frame from base 1. V loses 4 bases, J loses 5 bases, and the germline ends lie 18 bases apart. The chain employs TRBV19 and TRBJ1-5, with the D gene call left open. This receptor was identified in a human donor with acute or convalescent COVID-19. The donor label of this sample is uncertain. The sequencing sample was made of peripheral blood. The nucleotide sequence is given as TGTGCCAGTAGTAAATCTCTCCCGGGTGGATATCAGCCCCAGCATTTT. This translates into CASSKSLPGGYQPQHF. The CDR3 plus the reference TRBV19 and TRBJ1-5 genes for the other parts give the full variable domain: DGGITQSPKYLFRKEGQNVTLSCEQNLNHDAMYWYRQDPGQGLRLIYYSQIVNDFQKGDIAEGYSVSREKKESFPLTVTSAQKNPTAFYLCASSKSLPGGYQPQHFGDGTRLSIL.